A selection of T cell receptor beta chains follows, all from one sample in a study of blood T cell repertoires in COVID-19. Clones were read by immunoSEQ multiplex PCR, and TCRdb kept only the in-frame ones, dropping some. The table has more than 250,000 clones, around 90% seen once. Source material: PBMCs or T cells enriched from blood (not recorded which). These receptor sequences come from a woman between 18 and 30 years old with acute COVID-19. Both conserved end residues are part of each CDR3. The D gene is left open where the match is weak. Rows give clone size only sometimes, using once, few, many, or a class for an expanded clone.

TRBJ2-3 - TRBV5-8 - CASSKSTSTDTQYF TGTGCCAGCAGCAAGTCGACTAGCACAGATACGCAGTATTTT
TRBJ2-5 - TRBV5-1 TRBD2 CASALAGGPLNRETQYF TGCGCCAGTGCACTAGCGGGAGGGCCGCTAAACCGGGAGACCCAGTACTTC
TRBJ2-1 - TRBV28 TRBD1 CASRRRDRPYNEQFF TGTGCCAGCAGACGCCGGGACAGGCCCTACAATGAGCAGTTCTTC
TRBJ1-5 - TRBV4-2 TRBD1 CASSQVGQGSIGRPQHF TGTGCCAGCAGCCAAGTCGGACAGGGGTCGATTGGGCGGCCCCAGCATTTT
TRBJ2-1 - TRBV19 TRBD1 CASSVTGTGKNEQFF TGTGCCAGTAGTGTAACCGGGACAGGGAAGAATGAGCAGTTCTTC
TRBJ1-4 - TRBV15 TRBD1 CATSREVGQGFEKLFF TGTGCCACCAGCAGAGAAGTTGGACAGGGGTTTGAAAAACTGTTTTTT
TRBJ2-5 - TRBV7-8 TRBD2 CASSLVRAGGWRAQYF TGTGCCAGCAGCTTAGTGAGAGCGGGAGGTTGGAGGGCCCAGTACTTC
TRBJ2-1 - TRBV11-2 TRBD2 CASSLDPGTTYNEQFF TGTGCCAGCAGCTTAGACCCCGGGACTACATACAATGAGCAGTTCTTC
TRBJ1-1 once TRBV29-1 - CSVSATREPLRGTEAFF TGCAGCGTCTCTGCGACCCGGGAGCCCCTGAGGGGAACTGAAGCTTTCTTT
TRBJ2-1 - TRBV6-6 TRBD2 CASSLRTSGAVTASYNEQFF TGTGCCAGCAGTCTGAGGACTAGCGGAGCAGTCACCGCCTCCTACAATGAGCAGTTCTTC
TRBJ1-2 - TRBV5-1 TRBD1 CASSLDRGNGYTF TGCGCCAGCAGTCTGGACAGGGGGAATGGCTACACCTTC
TRBJ2-1 - TRBV19 TRBD2 CASSITPGTVGLALNFLSYNEQFF TGTGCCAGTAGCATCACCCCTGGGACAGTCGGACTAGCGCTCAACTTCCTATCTTACAATGAGCAGTTCTTC
TRBJ2-3 - TRBV7-8 TRBD2 CASSDEGLAGTDTQYF TGTGCCAGCAGCGACGAGGGACTAGCGGGCACAGATACGCAGTATTTT